These 20 T cell receptor beta chains originate from one sample sequenced in a study of blood T cell repertoires in COVID-19. The protocol was immunoSEQ multiplex PCR, while the TCRdb copy is restricted to in-frame clones and leaves out a portion. The sample includes approximately 190,000 clones, around 90% seen only once; the top ten take about 6.3%. Sequenced material: peripheral blood. These receptors all stem from a middle-aged man with active or convalescent COVID-19.

The V gene is TRBV19, the J gene TRBJ1-5, with D perhaps matching TRBD1 (6 bases). Looked up from germline, CDR1 is LNHDA and CDR2 is SQIVND (reference sequence). This CDR3 contains 14 residues. Between the trimmed V and J ends, which lost 8 bases and 4 bases, there was a span of 15 bases. For the CDR3, the DNA is TGTGCCAGTGGGGGGGCGGCAGGGAATCAGCCCCAGCATTTT. Protein sequence: CASGGAAGNQPQHF.

In its sample, this clone was seen once. The chain employs TRBV7-9 and TRBJ2-7; TRBD2 is a possible D gene (5 bases). There are 16 residues in the CDR3. V dropped 5 bases and J dropped 2 bases, with 19 bases sitting between them. CDR1 is SEHNR, CDR2 FQNEAQ, per germline (reference sequence). DNA for the CDR3: TGTGCCAGCAGCCCCCCCCCGGTGACTATCGCCTACGAGCAGTACTTC. Encoded protein: CASSPPPVTIAYEQYF.

V and J are TRBV5-1 and TRBJ1-1; no reliable D call. The germline V and J ends were trimmed by 2 bases and 1 base, with 3 bases remaining between them. CDR3 length: 12 amino acids. From germline, CDR1 is SGHRS and CDR2 YFSETQ. DNA for the CDR3: TGCGCCAGCAGCTTTCAGAACACTGAAGCTTTCTTT. Its translation: CASSFQNTEAFF.

In the case of this clone: An end of the junction differs from the germline gene, which may be a read error. V usage is TRBV19 and J usage is TRBJ1-1; D may be TRBD1 (5 bases). The CDR3 extends over 13 amino acids. CDR1 and CDR2 (germline): LNHDA, SQIVND (reference sequence). The CDR3 nucleotides read TGTGCCAGTACCGCGGACACTGACCTGTCGAGGAGCTTT. This encodes CASTADTDLSRSF.

V and J are TRBV2 and TRBJ2-7; 8 bases agree with TRBD2. The germline gives CDR1 SNHLY, CDR2 FYNNEI. After removal of 4 bases from V and 2 bases from J, the junction contained 7 bases not matched to a gene. The CDR3 runs 15 residues. DNA of the CDR3: TGTGCCAGCAGTGTTCTAGCGGGTGGACCCTACGAGCAGTACTTC. It codes for CASSVLAGGPYEQYF.

This chain uses TRBV27 with TRBJ1-2; 9 bases are a match to TRBD1. Germline values: CDR1 MNHEY, CDR2 SMNVEV (reference sequence). Losses at the gene ends were 6 bases for V and 7 bases for J; bases not matched to a gene: 6. CDR3 length equals 13 residues. The chain's CDR3 is CASSPQGAVGYTF. In DNA, the CDR3 is TGTGCCAGCAGCCCACAGGGGGCAGTTGGCTACACCTTC.

The chain links TRBV9 to TRBJ1-5; the D is unclear. With 0 bases removed from V and 6 bases from J, the gap between germline ends came to 13 bases. The CDR3 extends over 15 amino acids. The V gene's germline CDR1 is SGDLS and CDR2 YYNGEE. The CDR3 reads CASSVGSSGGQPQHF. CDR3 bases: TGTGCCAGCAGCGTAGGGTCCTCGGGAGGTCAGCCCCAGCATTTT.

This chain joins TRBV5-1 and TRBJ2-7; 10 bases are shared with TRBD2. CDR1 and CDR2 from the germline V gene are SGHRS and YFSETQ. V shed 4 bases, J shed 0 bases, and the junction held 4 bases outside the gene matches. The CDR3 is 15 amino acids. The CDR3 is CASSLGLADSYEQYF. CDR3 DNA sequence: TGCGCCAGCAGCCTAGGACTAGCGGACTCCTACGAGCAGTACTTC.

The V call is TRBV11-3, the J call TRBJ2-1; 7 bases fit TRBD1. The CDR3 totals 16 residues. Trimming cost V 5 bases and J 8 bases; bases outside gene matches: 15. Germline CDR1 is SGHNT and CDR2 is YENEEA. The CDR3 sequence is CASSLRQGMGFDEQFF. The DNA of the CDR3 is TGTGCCAGCAGCCTTCGACAGGGTATGGGTTTCGATGAGCAGTTCTTC.

The rearrangement uses TRBV19 and TRBJ1-5; possible D gene TRBD1, 6 bases. Trimming took off 4 bases at V and 6 bases at J, with 13 bases between the two ends. The CDR3 has 14 residues. Germline values: CDR1 LNHDA, CDR2 SQIVND (reference sequence). This CDR3 is CASSTRGLGQPQHF. The CDR3 DNA sequence: TGTGCCAGTAGTACGCGGGGGCTGGGTCAGCCCCAGCATTTT.

This chain uses TRBV5-1 with TRBJ2-3; D might be TRBD2 (6 bases). This CDR3 spans 17 amino acids. V dropped 4 bases and J dropped 2 bases, with 20 bases sitting between them. From germline, CDR1 is SGHRS and CDR2 YFSETQ. The CDR3 sequence: CASSPGDAGPYTDTQYF. For the CDR3, the DNA is TGCGCCAGCAGCCCGGGCGACGCGGGGCCGTACACAGATACGCAGTATTTT.

CDR3 amino acids: CASSLTGETQYF. Here the CDR3 DNA reads TGTGCCAGCAGTTTGACAGGGGAGACCCAGTACTTC. This rearrangement joins TRBV12-3 or TRBV12-4 to TRBJ2-5; 7 bases line up with TRBD1. This CDR3 is built from 12 residues. Losses at the gene ends were 3 bases for V and 5 bases for J; bases not matched to a gene: 0.

There are a few counts of this clone. The chain carries TRBV4-3 and TRBJ2-3; TRBD2 matches 8 bases. This CDR3 spans 17 amino acids. Per germline, CDR1 LGHNA and CDR2 YSLEER. V shed 0 bases and J 4 bases; nucleotides not matched to a gene: 9. DNA for the CDR3: TGCGCCAGCAGCCAAGATGTCGGGGGGGGCAGGGCAGATACGCAGTATTTT. It specifies CASSQDVGGGRADTQYF.

The J gene is TRBJ2-1, the V gene TRBV19; tentatively, D is TRBD2 (6 bases). CDR3 size: 13 residues. Looked up from germline, CDR1 is LNHDA and CDR2 is SQIVND (reference sequence). The V end lost 0 bases, the J end lost 7 bases, and 7 bases lay between the germline ends. This CDR3 is CASSIEGRNEQFF. CDR3 in DNA: TGTGCCAGTAGTATAGAAGGGAGGAATGAGCAGTTCTTC.

In DNA form, the CDR3 reads TGCAGCGTTGAAGATCAGGACTTCCGTGCTTTCTTT. This encodes CSVEDQDFRAFF. V is TRBV29-1 and J is TRBJ1-1; D ambiguous. There are 12 residues in the CDR3. From germline, CDR1 is SQVTM and CDR2 ANQGSEA. V was trimmed by 0 bases and J by 11 bases, leaving 13 bases between them. Full variable domain (remainder filled in from reference TRBV29-1 and TRBJ1-1): SAVISQKPSRDICQRGTSLTIQCQVDSQVTMMFWYRQQPGQSLTLIATANQGSEATYESGFVIDKFPISRPNLTFSTLTVSNMSPEDSSIYLCSVEDQDFRAFFGQGTRLTVV.

The rearrangement uses TRBV7-6 and TRBJ1-6; D is perhaps TRBD1 (5 bases). V gave up 3 bases and J gave up 7 bases, with 13 bases separating them. From germline, CDR1 is SGHVS and CDR2 FNYEAQ. This CDR3 is 15 amino acids long. CDR3 nucleotides: TGTGCCAGCAGCTTCCGGGGGGATAAGAATTCACCCCTCCACTTT. It encodes CASSFRGDKNSPLHF.

In its sample, this clone was seen once. The genes are TRBV5-6 and TRBJ1-1; 7 bases are a match to TRBD1. Trimming took 4 bases from V and 3 from J; bases not matched to a gene: 9. CDR3 length: 15 amino acids. CDR1 and CDR2 (germline): SGHDT, YYEEEE. The CDR3 sequence: CASSGTTGWDTEAFF. CDR3 nucleotide sequence: TGTGCCAGCAGCGGAACGACAGGGTGGGACACTGAAGCTTTCTTT.

The V call is TRBV19, the J call TRBJ1-1; 9 bases map to TRBD1. The CDR3 is 13 residues long. CDR1 is LNHDA and CDR2 is SQIVND in the germline V gene (reference sequence). V was clipped by 5 bases and J by 4 bases; unmatched bases: 2. This CDR3 is CASSETGGTEAFF. As DNA, the CDR3 is TGTGCCAGTAGTGAGACAGGGGGCACTGAAGCTTTCTTT.

This clone was seen only a few times. The rearrangement uses TRBV30 and TRBJ1-1; D perhaps matches TRBD1 (6 bases). Trimming left V 4 bases short and J 11 bases short, with 17 bases between. This CDR3 spans 12 amino acids. Looked up from germline, CDR1 is GTSNPN and CDR2 is SVGIG (reference sequence). CDR3 coding DNA: TGTGCCTGGACTACAGGGTGGGAGGGCGCTTTCTTT. This codes for CAWTTGWEGAFF.

This chain connects TRBV5-8 to TRBJ2-5; 12 bases align to TRBD1. CDR1 and CDR2 (germline): SGHTS, YDEGEE. Trimming removed 4 bases from V and 3 bases from J; junction bases left unmatched: 10. This CDR3 spans 17 amino acids. DNA for the CDR3: TGTGCCAGCAGCGCCCCGGCGGGACAGGGGGCCGAAGAGACCCAGTACTTC. Translating gives CASSAPAGQGAEETQYF.